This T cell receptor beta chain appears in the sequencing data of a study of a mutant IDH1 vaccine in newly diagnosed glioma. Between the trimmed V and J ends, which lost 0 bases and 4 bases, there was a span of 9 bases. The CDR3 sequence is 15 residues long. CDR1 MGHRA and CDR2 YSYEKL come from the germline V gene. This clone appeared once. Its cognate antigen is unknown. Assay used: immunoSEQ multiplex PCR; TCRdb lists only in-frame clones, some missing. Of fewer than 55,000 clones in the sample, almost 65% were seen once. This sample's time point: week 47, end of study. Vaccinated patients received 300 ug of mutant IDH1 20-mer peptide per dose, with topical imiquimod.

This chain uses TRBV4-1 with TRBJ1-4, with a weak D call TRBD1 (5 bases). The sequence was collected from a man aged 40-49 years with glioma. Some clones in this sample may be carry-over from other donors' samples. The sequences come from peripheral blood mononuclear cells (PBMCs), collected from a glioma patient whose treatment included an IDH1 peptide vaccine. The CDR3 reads CASSQDGGYNEKLFF. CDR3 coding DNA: TGCGCCAGCAGCCAAGATGGGGGGTATAATGAAAAACTGTTTTTT.